This paragraph reports one T cell receptor beta chain. Its antigen is unknown. These data come from a study of molecular identifiers for immune sequencing clone quantification. Whole-study results and caveats: The study found clones above 20 RNA copies held over 98% of effector molecules and under 1% in naive cells.

Using its own MiXCR run on the PCR reads, TCRdb lists one record per CDR3 protein. The sample includes approximately 500,000 distinct CDR3 sequences, under 30% of them seen just once. Naive CD8 T cells underwent sorting with the CD8+CD4-CCR7+CD45RA+ definition. Material for sequencing was naive CD8+ T cells from blood, with Jurkat cell RNA spiked in. Subset defined: FACS-sorted CD8+CD4-CCR7+CD45RA+ naive T cells. This TCR was recovered from a human donor in good health. Some libraries in this study had Jurkat cell RNA spiked in.

CDR3 DNA sequence: TGTGCCAGCCATAGCACAGATACGCAGTATTTT. Protein product: CASHSTDTQYF. The chain recombines TRBV28 with TRBJ2-3; D ambiguous. CDR3 length: 11 amino acids. V lost 8 bases to trimming and J lost 0 bases, with 3 bases between them. Germline V lookup: CDR1 MDHEN, CDR2 SYDVKM.